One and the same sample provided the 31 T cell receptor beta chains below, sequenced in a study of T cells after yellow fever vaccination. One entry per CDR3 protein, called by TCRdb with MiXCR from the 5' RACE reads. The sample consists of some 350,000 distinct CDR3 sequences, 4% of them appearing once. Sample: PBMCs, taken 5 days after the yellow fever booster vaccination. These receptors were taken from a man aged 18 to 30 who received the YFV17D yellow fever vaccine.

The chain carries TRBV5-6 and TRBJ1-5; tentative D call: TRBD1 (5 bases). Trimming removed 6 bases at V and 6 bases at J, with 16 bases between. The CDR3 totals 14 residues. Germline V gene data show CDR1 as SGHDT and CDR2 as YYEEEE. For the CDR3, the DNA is TGTGCCAGCACTCGGGGCCAGTATGGTCAGCCCCAGCATTTT. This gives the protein CASTRGQYGQPQHF.

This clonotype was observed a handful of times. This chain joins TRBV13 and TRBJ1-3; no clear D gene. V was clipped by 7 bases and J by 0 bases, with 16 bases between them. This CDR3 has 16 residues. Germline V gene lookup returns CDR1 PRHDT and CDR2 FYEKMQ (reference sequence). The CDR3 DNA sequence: TGTGCCAGCACCTTGGGTAGGGCCCTCTCTGGAAACACCATATATTTT. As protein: CASTLGRALSGNTIYF. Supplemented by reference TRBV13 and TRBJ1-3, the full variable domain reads AAGVIQSPRHLIKEKRETATLKCYPIPRHDTVYWYQQGPGQDPQFLISFYEKMQSDKGSIPDRFSAQQFSDYHSELNMSSLELGDSALYFCASTLGRALSGNTIYFGEGSWLTVV.

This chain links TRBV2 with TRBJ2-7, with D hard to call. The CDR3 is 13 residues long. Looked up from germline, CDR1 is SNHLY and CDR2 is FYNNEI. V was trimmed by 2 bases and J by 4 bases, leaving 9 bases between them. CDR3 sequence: CASSEPQSYEQYF. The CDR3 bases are TGTGCCAGCAGTGAACCACAGTCTTACGAGCAGTACTTC.

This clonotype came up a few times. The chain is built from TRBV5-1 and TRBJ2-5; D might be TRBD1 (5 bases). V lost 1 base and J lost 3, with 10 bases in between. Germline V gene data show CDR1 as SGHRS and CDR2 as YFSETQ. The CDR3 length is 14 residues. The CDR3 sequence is CASSLLQAEETQYF. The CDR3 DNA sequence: TGCGCCAGCAGCTTGCTACAGGCCGAAGAGACCCAGTACTTC.

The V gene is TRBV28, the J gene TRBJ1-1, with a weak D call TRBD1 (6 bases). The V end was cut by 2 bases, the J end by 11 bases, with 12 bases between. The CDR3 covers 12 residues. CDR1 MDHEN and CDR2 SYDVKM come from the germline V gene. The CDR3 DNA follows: TGTGCCAGCAGTTTACTCAGGGGCCTGGCTTTCTTT. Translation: CASSLLRGLAFF.

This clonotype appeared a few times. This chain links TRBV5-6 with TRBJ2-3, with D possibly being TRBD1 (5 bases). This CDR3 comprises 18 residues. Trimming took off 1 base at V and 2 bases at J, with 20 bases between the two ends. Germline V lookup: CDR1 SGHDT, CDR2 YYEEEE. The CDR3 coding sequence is TGTGCCAGCAGCTTGAGGGGTCCGACGACGCTTTACACAGATACGCAGTATTTT. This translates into CASSLRGPTTLYTDTQYF.

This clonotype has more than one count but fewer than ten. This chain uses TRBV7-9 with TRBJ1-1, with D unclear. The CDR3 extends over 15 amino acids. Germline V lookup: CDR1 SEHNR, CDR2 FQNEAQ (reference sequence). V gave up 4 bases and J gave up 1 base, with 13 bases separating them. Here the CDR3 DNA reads TGTGCCAGCAGCTCGCTGAGAGGAGGGAACACTGAAGCTTTCTTT. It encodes CASSSLRGGNTEAFF.

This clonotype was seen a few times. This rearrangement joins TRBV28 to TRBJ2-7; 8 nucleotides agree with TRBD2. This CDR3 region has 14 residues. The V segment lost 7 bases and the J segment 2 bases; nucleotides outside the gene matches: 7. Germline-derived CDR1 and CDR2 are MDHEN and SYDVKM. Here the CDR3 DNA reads TGTGCCAGCAATCTGAGCGGGAGAACCTACGAGCAGTACGTC. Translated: CASNLSGRTYEQYV.

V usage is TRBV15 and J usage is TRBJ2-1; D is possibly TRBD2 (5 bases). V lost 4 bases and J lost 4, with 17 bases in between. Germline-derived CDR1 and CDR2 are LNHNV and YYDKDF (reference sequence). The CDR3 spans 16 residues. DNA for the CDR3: TGTGCCACCAGCACTAAGGCCCGACTACTGTACAATGAGCAGTTCTTC. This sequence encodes CATSTKARLLYNEQFF.

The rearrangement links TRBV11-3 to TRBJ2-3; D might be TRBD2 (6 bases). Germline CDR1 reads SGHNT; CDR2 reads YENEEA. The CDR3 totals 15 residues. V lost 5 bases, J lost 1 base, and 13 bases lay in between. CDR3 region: CASSPSPGGTDTQYF. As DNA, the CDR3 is TGTGCCAGCAGCCCTAGCCCGGGGGGCACAGATACGCAGTATTTT.

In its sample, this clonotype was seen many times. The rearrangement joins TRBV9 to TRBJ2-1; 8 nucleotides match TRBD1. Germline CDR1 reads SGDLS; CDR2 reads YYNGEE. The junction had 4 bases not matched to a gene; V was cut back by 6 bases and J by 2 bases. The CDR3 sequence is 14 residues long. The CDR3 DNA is TGTGCCAGCACCCCACAGGGGGCCTACAATGAGCAGTTCTTC. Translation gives CASTPQGAYNEQFF.

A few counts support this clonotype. The CDR3 reads CASSGGQGVDSPLHF. The CDR3 region has the DNA TGTGCCAGCAGCGGGGGACAGGGGGTGGATTCACCCCTCCACTTT. V and J are TRBV9 and TRBJ1-6; 11 nucleotides match TRBD1. Germline loops: CDR1 SGDLS, CDR2 YYNGEE. Trimming took 3 bases from V and 8 from J; bases not matched to a gene: 4. The CDR3 contains 15 residues.

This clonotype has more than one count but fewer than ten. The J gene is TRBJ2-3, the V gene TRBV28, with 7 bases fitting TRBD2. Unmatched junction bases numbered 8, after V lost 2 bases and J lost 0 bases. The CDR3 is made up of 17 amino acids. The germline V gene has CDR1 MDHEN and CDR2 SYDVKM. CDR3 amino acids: CASSLGTPGGSTDTQYF. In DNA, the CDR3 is TGTGCCAGCAGTTTAGGGACCCCCGGGGGGAGCACAGATACGCAGTATTTT.

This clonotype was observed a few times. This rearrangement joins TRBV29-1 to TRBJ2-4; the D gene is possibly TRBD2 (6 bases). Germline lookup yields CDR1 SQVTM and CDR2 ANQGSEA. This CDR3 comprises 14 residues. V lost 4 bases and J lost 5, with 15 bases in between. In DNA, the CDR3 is TGCAGCGTTGTAGGCGGGGCTGGGGAAAACATTCAGTACTTC. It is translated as CSVVGGAGENIQYF.

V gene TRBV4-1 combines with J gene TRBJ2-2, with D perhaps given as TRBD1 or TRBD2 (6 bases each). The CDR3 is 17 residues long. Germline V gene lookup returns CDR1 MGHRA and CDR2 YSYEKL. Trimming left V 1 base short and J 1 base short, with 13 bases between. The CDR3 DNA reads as TGCGCCAGCAGCCAAGTCGCCGGGGGCCAGAACACCGGGGAGCTGTTTTTT. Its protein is CASSQVAGGQNTGELFF.

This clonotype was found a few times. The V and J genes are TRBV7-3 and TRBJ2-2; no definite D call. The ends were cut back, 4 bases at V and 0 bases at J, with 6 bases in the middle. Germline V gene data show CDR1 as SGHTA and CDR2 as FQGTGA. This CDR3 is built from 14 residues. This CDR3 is CASSSSPNTGELFF. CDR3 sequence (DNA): TGTGCCAGCAGCTCCAGCCCGAACACCGGGGAGCTGTTTTTT.

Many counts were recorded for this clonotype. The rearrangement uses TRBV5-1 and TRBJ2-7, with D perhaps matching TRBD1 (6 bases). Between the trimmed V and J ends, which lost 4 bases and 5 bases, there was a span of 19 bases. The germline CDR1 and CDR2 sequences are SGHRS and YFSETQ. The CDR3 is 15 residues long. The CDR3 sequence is CASSPRKGEPHEQYF. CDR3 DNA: TGCGCCAGCAGCCCAAGGAAGGGGGAACCCCACGAGCAGTACTTC.

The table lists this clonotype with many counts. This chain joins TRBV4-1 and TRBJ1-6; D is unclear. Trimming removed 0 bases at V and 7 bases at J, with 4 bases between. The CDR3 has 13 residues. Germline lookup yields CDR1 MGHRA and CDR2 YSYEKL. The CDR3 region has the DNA TGCGCCAGCAGCCAAGAGGTGAATTCACCCCTCCACTTT. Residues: CASSQEVNSPLHF.

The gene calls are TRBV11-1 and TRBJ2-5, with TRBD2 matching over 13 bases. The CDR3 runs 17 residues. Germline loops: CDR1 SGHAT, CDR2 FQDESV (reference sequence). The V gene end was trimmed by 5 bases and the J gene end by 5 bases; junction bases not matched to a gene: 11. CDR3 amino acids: CASSPTSGLAGQETQYF. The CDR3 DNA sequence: TGTGCCAGCAGCCCAACTTCGGGACTAGCGGGGCAGGAGACCCAGTACTTC.

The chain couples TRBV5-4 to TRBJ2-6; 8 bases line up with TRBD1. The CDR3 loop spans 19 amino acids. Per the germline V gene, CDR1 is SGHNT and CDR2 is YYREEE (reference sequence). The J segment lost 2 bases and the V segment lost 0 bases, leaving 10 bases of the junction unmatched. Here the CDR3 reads CASSLAAGGRVTGANVLTF. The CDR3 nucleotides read TGTGCCAGCAGCTTGGCGGCAGGGGGCAGAGTTACTGGGGCCAACGTCCTGACTTTC.

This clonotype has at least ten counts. The CDR3 nucleotides read TGTGCCAGCAGTTTAAGGGCAGTCAGCTCCTACGAGCAGTACTTC. As protein: CASSLRAVSSYEQYF. This sequence joins TRBV12-3 or TRBV12-4 and TRBJ2-7; no reliable D call. The CDR3 spans 15 residues. Trimming left V 2 bases short and J 0 bases short, with 11 bases between.

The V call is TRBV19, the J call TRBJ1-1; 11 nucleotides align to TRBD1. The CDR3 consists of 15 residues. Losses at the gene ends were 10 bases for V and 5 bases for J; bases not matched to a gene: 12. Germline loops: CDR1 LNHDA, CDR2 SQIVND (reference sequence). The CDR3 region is CATDLGQGARTEAFF. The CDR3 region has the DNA TGTGCCACAGACTTAGGACAGGGGGCGCGAACTGAAGCTTTCTTT.

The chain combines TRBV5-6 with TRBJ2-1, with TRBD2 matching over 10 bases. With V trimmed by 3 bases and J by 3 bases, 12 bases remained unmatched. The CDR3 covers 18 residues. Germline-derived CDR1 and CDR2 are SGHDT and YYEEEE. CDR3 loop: CASSSLKESGGVYNEQFF. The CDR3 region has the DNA TGTGCCAGCAGCTCCCTAAAAGAGAGCGGGGGGGTCTACAATGAGCAGTTCTTC. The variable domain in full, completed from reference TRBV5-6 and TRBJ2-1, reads DAGVTQSPTHLIKTRGQQVTLRCSPKSGHDTVSWYQQALGQGPQFIFQYYEEEERQRGNFPDRFSGHQFPNYSSELNVNALLLGDSALYLCASSSLKESGGVYNEQFFGPGTRLTVL.

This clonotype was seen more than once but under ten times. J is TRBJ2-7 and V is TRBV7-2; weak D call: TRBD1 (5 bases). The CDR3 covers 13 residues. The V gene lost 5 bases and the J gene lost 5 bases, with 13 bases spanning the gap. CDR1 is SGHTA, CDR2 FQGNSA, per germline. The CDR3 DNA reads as TGTGCCAGCAGCCATCCAGGGCGGCACGAGCAGTACGTC. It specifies CASSHPGRHEQYV.

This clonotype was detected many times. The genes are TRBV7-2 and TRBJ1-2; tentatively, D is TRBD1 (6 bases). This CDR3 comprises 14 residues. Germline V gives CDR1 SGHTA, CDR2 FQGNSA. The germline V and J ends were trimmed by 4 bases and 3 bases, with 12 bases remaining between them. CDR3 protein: CASSSSGQHYGYTF. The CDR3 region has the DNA TGTGCCAGCAGCTCCTCCGGACAGCACTATGGCTACACCTTC.

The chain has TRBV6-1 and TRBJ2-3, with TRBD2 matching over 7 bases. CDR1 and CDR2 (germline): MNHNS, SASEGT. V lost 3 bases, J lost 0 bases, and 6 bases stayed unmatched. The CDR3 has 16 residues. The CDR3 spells CASSERKRGSTDTQYF. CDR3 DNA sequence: TGTGCCAGCAGTGAGCGGAAGCGGGGTAGCACAGATACGCAGTATTTT.

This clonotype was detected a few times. In DNA form, the CDR3 reads TGTGCCAGTACTGGGACCGGGGGGGCCGGAGATACGCAGTATTTT. Translated: CASTGTGGAGDTQYF. The rearrangement joins TRBV19 to TRBJ2-3, with 8 positions matching TRBD2. The CDR3 sequence is 15 residues long. The ends lost 7 bases at V and 5 bases at J; junction bases unmatched: 11. Germline V gene sequence: CDR1 LNHDA, CDR2 SQIVND (reference sequence).

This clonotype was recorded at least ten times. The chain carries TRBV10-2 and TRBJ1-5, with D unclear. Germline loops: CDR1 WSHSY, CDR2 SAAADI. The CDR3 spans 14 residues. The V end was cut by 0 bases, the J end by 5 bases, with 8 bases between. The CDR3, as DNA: TGCGCCAGCAGTGAGTCGCATAGGGATCAGCCCCAGCATTTT. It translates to CASSESHRDQPQHF.

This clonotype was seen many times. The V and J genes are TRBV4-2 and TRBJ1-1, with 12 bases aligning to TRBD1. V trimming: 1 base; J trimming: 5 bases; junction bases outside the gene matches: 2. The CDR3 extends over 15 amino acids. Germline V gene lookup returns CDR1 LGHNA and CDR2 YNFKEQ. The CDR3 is CASSQGDRGRTEAFF. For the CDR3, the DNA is TGTGCCAGCAGCCAAGGGGACAGGGGGCGGACTGAAGCTTTCTTT.

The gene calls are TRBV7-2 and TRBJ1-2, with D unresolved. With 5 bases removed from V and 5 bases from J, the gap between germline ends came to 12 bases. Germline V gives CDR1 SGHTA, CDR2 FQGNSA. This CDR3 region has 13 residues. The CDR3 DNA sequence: TGTGCCAGCAGCCCCCAGGAGAGTTATGGCTACACCTTC. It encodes CASSPQESYGYTF. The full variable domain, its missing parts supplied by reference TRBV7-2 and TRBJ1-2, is GAGVSQSPSNKVTEKGKDVELRCDPISGHTALYWYRQSLGQGLEFLIYFQGNSAPDKSGLPSDRFSAERTGGSVSTLTIQRTQQEDSAVYLCASSPQESYGYTFGSGTRLTVV.

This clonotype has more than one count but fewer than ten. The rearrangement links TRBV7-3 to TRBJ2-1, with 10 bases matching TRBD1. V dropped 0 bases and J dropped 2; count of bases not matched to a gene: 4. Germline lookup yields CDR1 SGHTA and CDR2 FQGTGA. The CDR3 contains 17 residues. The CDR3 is CASSLTSGTGAYNEQFF. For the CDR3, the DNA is TGTGCCAGCAGCTTAACTTCCGGGACAGGGGCCTACAATGAGCAGTTCTTC.